The TCR beta chain under discussion was sequenced for a study of neurological immune-mediated disorders. Whole-study findings and limits: The study found the most TCR clonal expansion in HTLV-1-associated myelopathy and the least in multiple sclerosis, below healthy controls.

There are 16 residues in the CDR3. Germline V CDR1 and CDR2: LGHNA, YSLEER. Unmatched junction bases numbered 7, after V lost 0 bases and J lost 7 bases. Ten or more counts support this clonotype. No antigen is known for it. Via MiXCR, TCRdb re-called the 5' RACE reads, giving one row per CDR3 protein. The sample holds about 21,000 distinct CDR3 sequences, over 5% seen once. Sample: CD8+ T cells from blood. This receptor was obtained from a man younger than 35 in good health. This chain links TRBV4-3 with TRBJ2-3; 10 nucleotides agree with TRBD2. CDR3 region: CASSQDRGLAIHTQYF. CDR3 DNA sequence: TGCGCCAGCAGCCAAGATAGGGGACTAGCGATTCATACGCAGTATTTT.